The 6 T cell receptor beta chains below come from one sample, sequenced in a study of blood T cell repertoires in COVID-19. Profiling relied on immunoSEQ multiplex PCR, and the TCRdb table lists in-frame clones only, not all of them. The data show around 200,000 clones, with 65% to 90% seen just once and about 4.5% held by the top ten. The specimen was peripheral blood. The receptors originated from a man aged 45-60 years with acute or convalescent COVID-19.

This chain connects TRBV6-5 to TRBJ2-5; a possible D gene is TRBD2 (6 bases). The CDR3 has 15 amino acids. Trimming took 6 bases from V and 2 from J, leaving 16 bases between them. Germline-derived CDR1 and CDR2 are MNHEY and SVGAGI. CDR3 bases: TGTGCCAGCAGCCGCCGGCGGGGATCTCAAGAGACCCAGTACTTC. Translation gives CASSRRRGSQETQYF.

V gene TRBV5-1 combines with J gene TRBJ1-1; 10 bases fit TRBD1. This CDR3 is built from 14 residues. Losses at the gene ends were 4 bases for V and 5 bases for J; bases not matched to a gene: 5. Germline assignment: CDR1 SGHRS and CDR2 YFSETQ. CDR3 protein: CASSRQGAGTEAFF. The CDR3 DNA reads TGCGCCAGCAGCCGACAGGGGGCAGGGACTGAAGCTTTCTTT.

This clone has a single count. CDR3 protein: CASSLDTVSSYNSPLHF. CDR3 nucleotides: TGTGCCAGCAGCTTGGACACAGTCAGCTCCTATAATTCACCCCTCCACTTT. V is TRBV5-4 and J is TRBJ1-6, with D unclear. The CDR3 has 17 residues. The germline V gene has CDR1 SGHNT and CDR2 YYREEE (reference sequence). Trimming removed 0 bases from V and 0 bases from J, with 10 bases in between.

The rearrangement links TRBV5-1 to TRBJ2-7, with 7 bases fitting TRBD1. V dropped 3 bases and J dropped 3; count of bases not matched to a gene: 3. This CDR3 spans 13 amino acids. Germline V CDR1 and CDR2: SGHRS, YFSETQ. The CDR3 DNA follows: TGCGCCAGCAGCTCTTGGGACAGCTACGAGCAGTACTTC. This translates into CASSSWDSYEQYF.

The chain recombines TRBV5-1 with TRBJ2-3, with a tentative D call TRBD2 (7 bases). Germline CDR1 and CDR2: SGHRS and YFSETQ. This CDR3 region has 15 residues. Trimming took 2 bases from V and 4 from J, leaving 14 bases between them. The chain's CDR3 is CASSLADSGADTQYF. CDR3 bases: TGCGCCAGCAGCTTAGCGGACAGCGGGGCAGATACGCAGTATTTT. The variable domain in full, completed from reference TRBV5-1 and TRBJ2-3, reads KAGVTQTPRYLIKTRGQQVTLSCSPISGHRSVSWYQQTPGQGLQFLFEYFSETQRNKGNFPGRFSGRQFSNSRSEMNVSTLELGDSALYLCASSLADSGADTQYFGPGTRLTVL.

V usage is TRBV27 and J usage is TRBJ2-2; the match to TRBD1 covers 7 bases. The V gene end was trimmed by 6 bases and the J gene end by 6 bases; junction bases not matched to a gene: 10. Germline lookup yields CDR1 MNHEY and CDR2 SMNVEV (reference sequence). CDR3 size: 15 residues. CDR3 amino acids: CASREQGWLAGELFF. The CDR3 nucleotides are TGTGCCAGCAGGGAACAGGGGTGGCTCGCCGGGGAGCTGTTTTTT.